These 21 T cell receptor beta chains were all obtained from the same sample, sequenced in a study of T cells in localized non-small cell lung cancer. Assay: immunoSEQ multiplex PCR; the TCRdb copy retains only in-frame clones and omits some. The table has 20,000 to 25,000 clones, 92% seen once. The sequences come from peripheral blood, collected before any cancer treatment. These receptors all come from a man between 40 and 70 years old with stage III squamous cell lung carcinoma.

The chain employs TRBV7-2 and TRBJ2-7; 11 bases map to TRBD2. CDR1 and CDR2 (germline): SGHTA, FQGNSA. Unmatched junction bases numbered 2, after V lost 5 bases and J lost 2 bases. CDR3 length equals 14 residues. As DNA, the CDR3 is TGTGCCAGCAGCATGACTAGCGGGGCCTACGAGCAGTACTTC. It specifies CASSMTSGAYEQYF.

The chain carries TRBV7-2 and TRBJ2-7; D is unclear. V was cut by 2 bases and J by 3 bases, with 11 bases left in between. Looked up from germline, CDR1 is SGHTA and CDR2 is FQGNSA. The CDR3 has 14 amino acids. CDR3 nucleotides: TGTGCCAGCAGCTTAATCGCTACGGACTACGAGCAGTACTTC. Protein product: CASSLIATDYEQYF.

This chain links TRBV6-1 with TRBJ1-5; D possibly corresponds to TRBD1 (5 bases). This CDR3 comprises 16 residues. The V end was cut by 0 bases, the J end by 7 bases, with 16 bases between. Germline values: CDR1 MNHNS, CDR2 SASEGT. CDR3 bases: TGTGCCAGCAGTGAAGCCTCACAGGTTGGTGGACAGCCCCAGCATTTT. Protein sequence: CASSEASQVGGQPQHF.

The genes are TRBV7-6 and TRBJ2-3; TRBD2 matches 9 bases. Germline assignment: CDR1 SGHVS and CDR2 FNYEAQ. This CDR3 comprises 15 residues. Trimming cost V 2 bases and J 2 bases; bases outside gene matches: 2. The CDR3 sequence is CASSLLAGDTDTQYF. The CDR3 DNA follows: TGTGCCAGCAGCTTATTAGCGGGAGACACAGATACGCAGTATTTT.

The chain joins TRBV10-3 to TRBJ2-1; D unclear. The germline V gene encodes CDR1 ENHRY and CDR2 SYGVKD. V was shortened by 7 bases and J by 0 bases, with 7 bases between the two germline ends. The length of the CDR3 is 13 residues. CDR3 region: CAITPDSYNEQFF. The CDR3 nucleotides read TGTGCCATCACCCCGGACTCCTACAATGAGCAGTTCTTC.

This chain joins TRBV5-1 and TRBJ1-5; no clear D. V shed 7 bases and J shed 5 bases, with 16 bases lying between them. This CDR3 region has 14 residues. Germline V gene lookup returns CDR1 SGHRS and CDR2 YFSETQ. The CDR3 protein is CASPPGRADQPQHF. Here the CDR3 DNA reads TGCGCCAGCCCCCCTGGGAGGGCTGATCAGCCCCAGCATTTT.

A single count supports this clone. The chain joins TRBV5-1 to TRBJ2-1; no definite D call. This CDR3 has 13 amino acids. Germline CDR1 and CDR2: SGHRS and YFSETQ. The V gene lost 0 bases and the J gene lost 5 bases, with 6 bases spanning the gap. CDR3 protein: CASSLGTNNEQFF. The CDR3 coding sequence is TGCGCCAGCAGCTTGGGAACCAACAATGAGCAGTTCTTC.

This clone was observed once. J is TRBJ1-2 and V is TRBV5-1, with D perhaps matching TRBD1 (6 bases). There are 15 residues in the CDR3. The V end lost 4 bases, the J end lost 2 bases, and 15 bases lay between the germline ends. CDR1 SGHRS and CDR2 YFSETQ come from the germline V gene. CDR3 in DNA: TGCGCCAGCAGCATGCTACAGGGCTGGAACTATGGCTACACCTTC. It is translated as CASSMLQGWNYGYTF.

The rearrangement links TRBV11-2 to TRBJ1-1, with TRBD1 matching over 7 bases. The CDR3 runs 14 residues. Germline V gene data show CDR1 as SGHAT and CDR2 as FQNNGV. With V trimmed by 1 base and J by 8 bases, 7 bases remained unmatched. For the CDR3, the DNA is TGTGCCAGCAGCTTAGCGGGGACAGCCCTAGAAGCTTTCTTT. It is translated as CASSLAGTALEAFF.

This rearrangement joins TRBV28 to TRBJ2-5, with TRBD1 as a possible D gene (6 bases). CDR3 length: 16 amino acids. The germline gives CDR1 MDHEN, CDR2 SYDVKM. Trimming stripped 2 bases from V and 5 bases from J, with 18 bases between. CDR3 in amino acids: CASSLAPQGERETQYF. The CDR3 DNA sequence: TGTGCCAGCAGTTTAGCCCCACAGGGAGAAAGGGAGACCCAGTACTTC.

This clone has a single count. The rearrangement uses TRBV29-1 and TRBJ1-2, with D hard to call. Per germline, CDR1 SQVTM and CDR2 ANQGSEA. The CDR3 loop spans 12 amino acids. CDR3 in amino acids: CTLGDSNYGYTF. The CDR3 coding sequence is TGCACGCTTGGGGATTCTAACTATGGCTACACCTTC.

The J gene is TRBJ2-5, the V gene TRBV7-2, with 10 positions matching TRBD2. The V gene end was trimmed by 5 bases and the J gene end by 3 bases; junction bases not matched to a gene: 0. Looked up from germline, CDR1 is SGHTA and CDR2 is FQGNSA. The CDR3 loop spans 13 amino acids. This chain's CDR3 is CASSGLAEETQYF. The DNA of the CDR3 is TGTGCCAGCAGCGGACTAGCGGAAGAGACCCAGTACTTC.

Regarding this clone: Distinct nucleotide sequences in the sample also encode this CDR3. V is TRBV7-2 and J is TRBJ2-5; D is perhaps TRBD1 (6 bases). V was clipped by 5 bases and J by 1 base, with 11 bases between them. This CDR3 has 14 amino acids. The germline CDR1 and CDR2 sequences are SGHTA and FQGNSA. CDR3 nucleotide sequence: TGTGCCAGCAGCCTGAGGACAGCCCAAGAGACCCAGTACTTC. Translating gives CASSLRTAQETQYF.

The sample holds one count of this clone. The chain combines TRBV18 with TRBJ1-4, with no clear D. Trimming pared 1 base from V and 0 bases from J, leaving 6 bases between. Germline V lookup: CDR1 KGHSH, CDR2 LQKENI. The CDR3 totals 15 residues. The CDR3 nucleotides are TGTGCCAGCTCACCACGGACTGCAACTAATGAAAAACTGTTTTTT. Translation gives CASSPRTATNEKLFF.

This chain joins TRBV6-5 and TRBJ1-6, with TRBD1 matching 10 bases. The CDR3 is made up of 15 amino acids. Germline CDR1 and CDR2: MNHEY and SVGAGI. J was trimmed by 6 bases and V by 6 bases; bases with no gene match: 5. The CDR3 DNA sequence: TGTGCCAGCAGGGGGACAGGGGTTTTTAATTCACCCCTCCACTTT. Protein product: CASRGTGVFNSPLHF.

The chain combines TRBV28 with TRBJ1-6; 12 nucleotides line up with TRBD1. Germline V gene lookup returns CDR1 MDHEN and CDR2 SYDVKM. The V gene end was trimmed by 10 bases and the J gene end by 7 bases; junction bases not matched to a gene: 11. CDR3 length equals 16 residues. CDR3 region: CATGTGGGGLNSPLHF. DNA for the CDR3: TGTGCCACCGGGACAGGGGGCGGCGGGCTCAATTCACCCCTCCACTTT.

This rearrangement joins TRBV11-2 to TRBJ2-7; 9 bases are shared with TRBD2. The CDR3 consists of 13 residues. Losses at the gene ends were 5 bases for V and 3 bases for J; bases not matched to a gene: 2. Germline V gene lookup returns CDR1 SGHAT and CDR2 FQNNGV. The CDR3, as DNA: TGTGCCAGCAGCCGGACTAGCGACTACGAGCAGTACTTC. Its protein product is CASSRTSDYEQYF. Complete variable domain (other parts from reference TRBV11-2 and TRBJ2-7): EAGVAQSPRYKIIEKRQSVAFWCNPISGHATLYWYQQILGQGPKLLIQFQNNGVVDDSQLPKDRFSAERLKGVDSTLKIQPAKLEDSAVYLCASSRTSDYEQYFGPGTRLTVT.

In DNA, the CDR3 is TGTGCCAGCAGCCCGAGAGGGGGCAGATCCTACGAGCAGTACTTC. Translated, it gives CASSPRGGRSYEQYF. V usage is TRBV7-9 and J usage is TRBJ2-7, with 7 bases fitting TRBD1. J was trimmed by 1 base and V by 5 bases; bases with no gene match: 8. Germline V CDR1 and CDR2: SEHNR, FQNEAQ (reference sequence). The CDR3 loop spans 15 amino acids.

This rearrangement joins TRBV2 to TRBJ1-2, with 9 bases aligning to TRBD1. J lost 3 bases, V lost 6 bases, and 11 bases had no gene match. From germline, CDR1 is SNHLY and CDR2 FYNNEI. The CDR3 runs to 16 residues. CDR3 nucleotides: TGTGCCAGCAGCCACAGCCGGGACAGGGATGACTATGGCTACACCTTC. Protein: CASSHSRDRDDYGYTF.

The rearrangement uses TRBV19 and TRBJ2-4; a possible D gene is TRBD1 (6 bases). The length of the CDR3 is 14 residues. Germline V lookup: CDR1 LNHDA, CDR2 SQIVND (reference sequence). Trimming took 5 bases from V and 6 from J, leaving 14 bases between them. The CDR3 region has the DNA TGTGCCAGTAGTGCAGTACAGGGCGGAAACATTCAGTACTTC. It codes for CASSAVQGGNIQYF.

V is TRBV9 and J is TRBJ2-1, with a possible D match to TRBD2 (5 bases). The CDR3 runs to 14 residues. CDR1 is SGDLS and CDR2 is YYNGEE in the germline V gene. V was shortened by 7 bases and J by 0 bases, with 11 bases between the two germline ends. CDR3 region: CASSGLSSYNEQFF. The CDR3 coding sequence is TGTGCCAGCTCCGGACTCAGCTCCTACAATGAGCAGTTCTTC.